One sample yielded the 32 T cell receptor beta chains listed below, sequenced in a study of chemoradiotherapy in HPV16-positive cancers. The protocol was immunoSEQ multiplex PCR, while the TCRdb copy is restricted to in-frame clones and leaves out a portion. The sample records under 40,000 clones, 80% to 90% being singletons. The input for sequencing was blood, taken from a patient who underwent chemoradiotherapy. The receptors come from a human donor with HPV-associated anogenital cancer.

This chain uses TRBV15 with TRBJ2-1, with 8 bases matching TRBD2. V lost 3 bases and J lost 9; bases outside the gene matches: 16. This CDR3 has 17 amino acids. Germline V gene sequence: CDR1 LNHNV, CDR2 YYDKDF (reference sequence). The CDR3 DNA reads as TGTGCCACCAGCAGTACTCGGGGGGGCAGTTTTCAGGGTGAGCAGTTCTTC. It is translated as CATSSTRGGSFQGEQFF.

The CDR3 here is CASSTDTAGAQYF. Written as DNA, the CDR3 is TGTGCCAGCAGCACTGACACGGCCGGGGCCCAGTACTTC. The chain uses TRBV5-4 and TRBJ2-5; perhaps TRBD2 as D (5 bases). The CDR3 contains 13 residues. Germline assignment: CDR1 SGHNT and CDR2 YYREEE (reference sequence). V was cut by 4 bases and J by 9 bases, with 16 bases left in between.

The V gene is TRBV7-3, the J gene TRBJ2-3; 9 nucleotides line up with TRBD2. Germline V lookup: CDR1 SGHTA, CDR2 FQGTGA. This CDR3 contains 14 residues. The V gene end was trimmed by 5 bases and the J gene end by 3 bases; junction bases not matched to a gene: 3. The DNA of the CDR3 is TGTGCCAGCAGCCCAGGACTAGCGACAGATACGCAGTATTTT. It is translated as CASSPGLATDTQYF. Based on the CDR3 plus reference TRBV7-3 and TRBJ2-3, the full variable domain is GAGVSQTPSNKVTEKGKYVELRCDPISGHTALYWYRQSLGQGPEFLIYFQGTGAADDSGLPNDRFFAVRPEGSVSTLKIQRTERGDSAVYLCASSPGLATDTQYFGPGTRLTVL.

The CDR3 nucleotides are TGCAGTGCCAAGGACAGGGAGACCCAGTACTTC. Residues: CSAKDRETQYF. The gene calls are TRBV20-1 and TRBJ2-5; 7 bases align to TRBD1. Germline lookup yields CDR1 DFQATT and CDR2 SNEGSKA (reference sequence). This CDR3 comprises 11 residues. The ends lost 6 bases at V and 5 bases at J; junction bases unmatched: 3.

This clone counts as medium-sized (0.01 to 0.1%). In DNA, the CDR3 is TGTGCCAGCAGTGTCGAAGCGGGGGGCGGGGAGACCCAGTACTTC. Protein product: CASSVEAGGGETQYF. V gene TRBV6-4 combines with J gene TRBJ2-5; TRBD2 matches at 9 bases. CDR3 size: 15 residues. CDR1 MRHNA and CDR2 SNTAGT come from the germline V gene. V lost 4 bases and J lost 5; bases outside the gene matches: 8.

V is TRBV6-6 and J is TRBJ1-2; D might be TRBD1 (5 bases). CDR1 and CDR2 (germline): MNHNY, SVGAGI (reference sequence). V shed 2 bases and J shed 0 bases, with 10 bases lying between them. The CDR3 has 15 residues. CDR3 coding DNA: TGTGCCAGCAGTTACGGGGGGGATACTAACTATGGCTACACCTTC. Translation gives CASSYGGDTNYGYTF.

The chain joins TRBV9 to TRBJ2-3, with D maybe TRBD2 (6 bases). With 3 bases removed from V and 2 bases from J, the gap between germline ends came to 16 bases. CDR3 length equals 16 residues. Looked up from germline, CDR1 is SGDLS and CDR2 is YYNGEE. CDR3 in DNA: TGTGCCAGCAGCGCTGGGGCTAGCGTCTCCACAGATACGCAGTATTTT. This gives the protein CASSAGASVSTDTQYF.

The rearrangement joins TRBV19 to TRBJ2-3; the D gene is possibly TRBD1 (5 bases). Germline-derived CDR1 and CDR2 are LNHDA and SQIVND (reference sequence). V lost 5 bases and J lost 2, with 8 bases in between. The CDR3 contains 13 residues. The CDR3 bases are TGTGCCAGTAGTCCAGGGATCACAGATACGCAGTATTTT. This translates into CASSPGITDTQYF.

CDR3 nucleotides: TGTGCCAGCAGCTCGAGGGACAGGGGCACTGAAGCTTTCTTT. This translates into CASSSRDRGTEAFF. This chain uses TRBV11-2 with TRBJ1-1; 10 nucleotides align to TRBD1. Germline V lookup: CDR1 SGHAT, CDR2 FQNNGV. V trimming: 4 bases; J trimming: 4 bases; junction bases outside the gene matches: 3. CDR3 length: 14 amino acids.

The chain joins TRBV27 to TRBJ2-7; 13 bases align to TRBD2. J gave up 2 bases and V 5 bases, and 6 bases lay outside the gene matches. In germline, CDR1 is MNHEY, CDR2 SMNVEV (reference sequence). CDR3 length equals 16 residues. For the CDR3, the DNA is TGTGCCAGCAGTGGTAGACTAGCGGGGGGTACCTACGAGCAGTACTTC. Its protein product is CASSGRLAGGTYEQYF.

The V call is TRBV5-4, the J call TRBJ1-1; possibly TRBD1 for D (5 bases). This CDR3 has 13 residues. Trimming took 4 bases from V and 5 from J, leaving 12 bases between them. Germline V gives CDR1 SGHNT, CDR2 YYREEE (reference sequence). CDR3 nucleotide sequence: TGTGCCAGCAGCCGACGGGAGGGGACTGAAGCTTTCTTT. Translation: CASSRREGTEAFF.

The chain has TRBV6-5 and TRBJ1-6; the D gene is possibly TRBD1 (6 bases). CDR1 MNHEY and CDR2 SVGAGI come from the germline V gene. The CDR3 consists of 15 residues. V was trimmed by 6 bases and J by 7 bases, leaving 16 bases between them. CDR3 loop: CASSRPGHTNSPLHF. CDR3 coding DNA: TGTGCCAGCAGCCGTCCGGGACACACCAATTCACCCCTCCACTTT.

The chain couples TRBV18 to TRBJ2-5, with D unclear. Deletions cut 7 bases from V and 2 bases from J, with 17 bases between. CDR1 and CDR2 (germline): KGHSH, LQKENI. This CDR3 has 15 amino acids. The CDR3 DNA follows: TGTGCCAGCTTCGCGAGGAACCCCCAACAAGAGACCCAGTACTTC. Translated, it gives CASFARNPQQETQYF.

The genes are TRBV13 and TRBJ2-7; D is unresolved. V lost 1 base to trimming and J lost 0 bases, with 7 bases between them. The CDR3 totals 14 residues. Germline CDR1 is PRHDT and CDR2 is FYEKMQ (reference sequence). The CDR3 nucleotides read TGTGCCAGCAGCTTAGATTCCGTCTCCTACGAGCAGTACTTC. Translation gives CASSLDSVSYEQYF.

The chain employs TRBV5-4 and TRBJ2-1; TRBD1 agrees at 10 bases. V gave up 5 bases and J gave up 5 bases; unmatched junction bases: 10. Germline-derived CDR1 and CDR2 are SGHNT and YYREEE (reference sequence). There are 16 residues in the CDR3. The CDR3 here is CASRRPGTGENNEQFF. The CDR3, as DNA: TGTGCCAGCAGACGTCCCGGGACAGGGGAAAACAATGAGCAGTTCTTC.

V gene TRBV5-1 combines with J gene TRBJ1-1, with D possibly matching TRBD1 (5 bases). The CDR3 loop spans 15 amino acids. Deletions cut 1 base from V and 4 bases from J, with 14 bases between. CDR1 and CDR2 from the germline V gene are SGHRS and YFSETQ. The CDR3 here is CASSLRVGRLTEAFF. The CDR3, as DNA: TGCGCCAGCAGCTTGAGGGTGGGGCGCCTCACTGAAGCTTTCTTT. Full variable domain (rest looked up from reference TRBV5-1 and TRBJ1-1): KAGVTQTPRYLIKTRGQQVTLSCSPISGHRSVSWYQQTPGQGLQFLFEYFSETQRNKGNFPGRFSGRQFSNSRSEMNVSTLELGDSALYLCASSLRVGRLTEAFFGQGTRLTVV.

V is TRBV5-4 and J is TRBJ2-7, with D unclear. Germline-derived CDR1 and CDR2 are SGHNT and YYREEE (reference sequence). The ends were cut back, 0 bases at V and 0 bases at J, with 4 bases in the middle. The CDR3 loop spans 13 amino acids. The CDR3 nucleotides are TGTGCCAGCAGCTTGGCCAGCTCCTACGAGCAGTACTTC. Residues: CASSLASSYEQYF.

The chain joins TRBV7-8 to TRBJ2-1; D call uncertain. The V and J ends lost 2 bases and 8 bases respectively, with 16 bases between them. The CDR3 extends over 15 amino acids. CDR1 SGHVS and CDR2 FQNEAQ come from the germline V gene. The CDR3 loop is CASSLQAVQIDEQFF. The DNA for the CDR3 is TGTGCCAGCAGCTTACAGGCTGTACAAATCGATGAGCAGTTCTTC.

V and J are TRBV27 and TRBJ1-6, with unresolved D. CDR3 length equals 14 residues. From germline, CDR1 is MNHEY and CDR2 SMNVEV (reference sequence). Trimming took 3 bases from V and 10 from J, leaving 13 bases between them. The CDR3 spells CASSLGRGESPLHF. DNA of the CDR3: TGTGCCAGCAGTTTGGGCCGGGGAGAATCACCCCTCCACTTT.

The table lists this clone with a count of one. The rearrangement links TRBV20-1 to TRBJ2-3; D call uncertain. Deletions cut 4 bases from V and 6 bases from J, with 8 bases between. The CDR3 has 11 amino acids. From germline, CDR1 is DFQATT and CDR2 SNEGSKA (reference sequence). The CDR3 spells CSATNGDTQYF. The CDR3 coding sequence is TGCAGTGCTACAAACGGGGATACGCAGTATTTT.

The gene calls are TRBV4-3 and TRBJ1-3; TRBD1 agrees at 7 bases. J gave up 8 bases and V 3 bases, and 7 bases lay outside the gene matches. The CDR3 has 14 residues. CDR1 LGHNA and CDR2 YSLEER come from the germline V gene. CDR3 coding DNA: TGCGCCAGCAGCCATTCAGGGGGAAGGGACACCATATATTTT. Translated, it gives CASSHSGGRDTIYF.

This rearrangement joins TRBV5-6 to TRBJ2-5; 10 nucleotides agree with TRBD2. Germline V gene data show CDR1 as SGHDT and CDR2 as YYEEEE. CDR3 length: 15 residues. After removal of 4 bases from V and 2 bases from J, the junction contained 5 bases not matched to a gene. The CDR3 DNA reads as TGTGCCAGCAGCCGACTAGCGGGTTTACAAGAGACCCAGTACTTC. Translating gives CASSRLAGLQETQYF.

Only a few counts were recorded for this clone. The chain carries TRBV5-8 and TRBJ1-1; D ambiguous. The CDR3 is 14 residues long. V lost 7 bases and J 4 bases, leaving 17 bases between the germline ends. Per germline, CDR1 SGHTS and CDR2 YDEGEE. DNA for the CDR3: TGTGCCAGCGTCATCCGGTACAGATTCACTGAAGCTTTCTTT. Translating gives CASVIRYRFTEAFF.

The chain recombines TRBV5-5 with TRBJ1-2; unclear D gene. The germline gives CDR1 SGHKS, CDR2 YYEKEE (reference sequence). The V and J ends lost 0 bases and 4 bases respectively, with 10 bases between them. The CDR3 sequence is 14 residues long. In nucleotides, the CDR3 is TGTGCCAGCAGCTTGGAAAGCCTTACCTATGGCTACACCTTC. This codes for CASSLESLTYGYTF.

The chain links TRBV7-2 to TRBJ2-7; 11 bases map to TRBD2. The CDR3 spans 18 residues. Looked up from germline, CDR1 is SGHTA and CDR2 is FQGNSA. The V and J ends lost 5 bases and 5 bases, in that order; junction bases with no gene match: 17. In nucleotides, the CDR3 is TGTGCCAGCAGCCCCTACCCCCTAGCGGGAGGCCTCTTGAACGAGCAGTACTTC. Its protein product is CASSPYPLAGGLLNEQYF.

This chain uses TRBV5-6 with TRBJ2-7; TRBD1 matches at 7 bases. CDR3 length: 17 residues. J gave up 3 bases and V 1 base, and 13 bases lay outside the gene matches. Germline V gene data show CDR1 as SGHDT and CDR2 as YYEEEE. The CDR3 DNA sequence: TGTGCCAGCAGCTTGATATCGTGGGACAGTGGCCGCTACGAGCAGTACTTC. Its translation: CASSLISWDSGRYEQYF.

CDR3 amino acids: CASSQWGTGDEKLFF. CDR3 nucleotide sequence: TGCGCCAGCAGTCAATGGGGGACAGGGGACGAAAAACTGTTTTTT. This chain connects TRBV23-1 to TRBJ1-4; 10 positions match TRBD1. TRBV23-1 is an open reading frame, and its role is uncertain. This CDR3 spans 15 amino acids. The V gene end was trimmed by 1 base and the J gene end by 8 bases; junction bases not matched to a gene: 4.

V gene TRBV5-1 combines with J gene TRBJ2-6, with 9 positions matching TRBD1. V lost 3 bases and J lost 0; bases outside the gene matches: 10. The CDR3 covers 19 residues. CDR1 and CDR2 from the germline V gene are SGHRS and YFSETQ. CDR3 bases: TGCGCCAGCAGCTCGCAACAGGGGGCCACCCGCTCTGGGGCCAACGTCCTGACTTTC. Translation: CASSSQQGATRSGANVLTF.

The rearrangement joins TRBV10-3 to TRBJ2-7; D may be TRBD1 or TRBD2 (5 bases each). Germline V lookup: CDR1 ENHRY, CDR2 SYGVKD. CDR3 length: 14 amino acids. V lost 3 bases and J 4 bases, leaving 13 bases between the germline ends. The CDR3 region has the DNA TGTGCCATCAGTGATGAGGGGTCCCCTTACGAGCAGTACTTC. Translated: CAISDEGSPYEQYF.

The chain employs TRBV11-2 and TRBJ2-3, with 11 bases matching TRBD2. The CDR3 extends over 16 amino acids. After removal of 5 bases from V and 2 bases from J, the junction contained 6 bases not matched to a gene. Looked up from germline, CDR1 is SGHAT and CDR2 is FQNNGV. The CDR3 DNA sequence: TGTGCCAGCAGCCCCCGGACTAGCGGGTTCACAGATACGCAGTATTTT. Protein sequence: CASSPRTSGFTDTQYF.

The chain couples TRBV9 to TRBJ2-3; possible D gene TRBD2, 6 bases. Trimming cost V 1 base and J 2 bases, with 14 bases left between them. Germline-derived CDR1 and CDR2 are SGDLS and YYNGEE. The CDR3 totals 16 residues. CDR3 coding DNA: TGTGCCAGCAGCGTAACGGCGGGACTGCACACAGATACGCAGTATTTT. Its protein product is CASSVTAGLHTDTQYF.

The V gene is TRBV4-3, the J gene TRBJ1-1, with D unclear. The length of the CDR3 is 13 residues. Germline values: CDR1 LGHNA, CDR2 YSLEER. The V and J ends lost 0 bases and 3 bases respectively, with 5 bases between them. Here the CDR3 DNA reads TGCGCCAGCAGCCAAGAACTATACACTGAAGCTTTCTTT. Amino acid sequence: CASSQELYTEAFF.